The entry that follows covers one T cell receptor beta chain sequence. Its antigen is not identified. These data come from a study of Graves' ophthalmopathy and Graves' hyperthyroidism. Study details: Hyperthyroidism counted as stable given no ophthalmopathy within 18 months of follow-up.

Study-level findings and limits: Appearing in blood as well were most expanded thyroid clonotypes above 0.001 frequency. As the model predicted ophthalmopathy progression, it achieved a sensitivity of 70% to 71% and a specificity of around 73%.

Amplifying from RNA transcripts, the study obtained TCR beta CDR3 regions. RT-PCR with HTBI primers came first, then second-round multiplex PCR. TCRdb recomputed calls from the multiplex PCR reads with MiXCR, one row per CDR3 protein. This repertoire shows 900,000 to 1,200,000 distinct CDR3 sequences, 35% to 40% found once; its top ten account for over 8.5%. Among the exclusions were patients with other autoimmune diseases, uncontrolled infections, pregnancy or lactation. The source material was peripheral blood or thyroid tissue (not recorded which). This TCR was recovered from an adult man with Graves' hyperthyroidism.

This CDR3 reads CASSLGPGQDHEQYF. The CDR3 nucleotides are TGTGCCAGCAGTTTAGGACCGGGACAGGACCACGAGCAGTACTTC. This sequence joins TRBV12-3 or TRBV12-4 and TRBJ2-7; 8 bases fit TRBD1. The CDR3 runs 15 residues. The V segment lost 1 base and the J segment 5 bases; nucleotides outside the gene matches: 7.